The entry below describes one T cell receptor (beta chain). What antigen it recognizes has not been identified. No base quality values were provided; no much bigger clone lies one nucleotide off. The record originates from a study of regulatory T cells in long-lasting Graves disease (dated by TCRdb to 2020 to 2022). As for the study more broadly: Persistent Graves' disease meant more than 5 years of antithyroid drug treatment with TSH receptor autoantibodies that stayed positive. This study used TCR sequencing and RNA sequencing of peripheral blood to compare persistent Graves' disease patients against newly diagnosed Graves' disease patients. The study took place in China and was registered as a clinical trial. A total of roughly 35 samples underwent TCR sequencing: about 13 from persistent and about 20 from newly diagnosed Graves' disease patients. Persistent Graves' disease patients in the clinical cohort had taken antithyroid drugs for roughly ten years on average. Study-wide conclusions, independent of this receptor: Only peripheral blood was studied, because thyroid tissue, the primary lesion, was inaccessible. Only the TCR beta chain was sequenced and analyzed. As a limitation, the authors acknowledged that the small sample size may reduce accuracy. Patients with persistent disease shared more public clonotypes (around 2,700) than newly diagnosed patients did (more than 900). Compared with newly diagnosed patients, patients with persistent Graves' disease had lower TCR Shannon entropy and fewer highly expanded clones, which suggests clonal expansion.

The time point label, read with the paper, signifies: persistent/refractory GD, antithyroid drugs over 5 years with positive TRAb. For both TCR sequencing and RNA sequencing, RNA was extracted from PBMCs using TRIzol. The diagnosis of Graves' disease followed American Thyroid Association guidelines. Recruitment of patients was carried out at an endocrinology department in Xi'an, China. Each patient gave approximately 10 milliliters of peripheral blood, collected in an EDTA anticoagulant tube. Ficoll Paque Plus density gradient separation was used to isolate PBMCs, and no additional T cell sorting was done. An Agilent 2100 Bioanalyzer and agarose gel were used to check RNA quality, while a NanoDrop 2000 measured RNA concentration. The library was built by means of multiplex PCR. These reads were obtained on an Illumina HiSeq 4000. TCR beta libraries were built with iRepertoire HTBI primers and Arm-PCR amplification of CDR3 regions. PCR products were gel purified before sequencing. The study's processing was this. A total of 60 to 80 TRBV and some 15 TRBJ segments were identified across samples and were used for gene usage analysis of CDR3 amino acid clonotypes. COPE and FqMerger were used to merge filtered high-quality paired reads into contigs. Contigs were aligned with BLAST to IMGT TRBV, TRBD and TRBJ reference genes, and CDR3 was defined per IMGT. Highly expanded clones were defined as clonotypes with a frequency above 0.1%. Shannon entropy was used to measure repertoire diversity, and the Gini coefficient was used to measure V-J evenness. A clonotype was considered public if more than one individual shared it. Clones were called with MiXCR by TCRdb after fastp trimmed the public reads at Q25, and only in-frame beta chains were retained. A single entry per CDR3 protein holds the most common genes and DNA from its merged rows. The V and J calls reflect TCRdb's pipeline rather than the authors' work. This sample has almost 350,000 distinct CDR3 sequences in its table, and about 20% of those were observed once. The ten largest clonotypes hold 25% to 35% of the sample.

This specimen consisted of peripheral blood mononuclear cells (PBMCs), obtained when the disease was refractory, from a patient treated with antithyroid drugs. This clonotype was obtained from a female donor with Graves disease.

The CDR3 has the sequence CASREGGANTEAFF. The DNA reads as follows: TGTGCCAGCAGGGAGGGGGGGGCGAACACTGAAGCTTTCTTT. Recombination joined TRBV28 with TRBJ1-1; the D gene is perhaps TRBD1, from 6 matching bases. The germline V gene specifies MDHEN as CDR1 and SYDVKM as CDR2. The V and J ends are trimmed by 6 bases and 1 base, leaving 12 bases between them. The CDR3 spans 14 residues, from the cysteine through the phenylalanine. Just the 42-base CDR3 DNA is kept, in frame starting at base 1.